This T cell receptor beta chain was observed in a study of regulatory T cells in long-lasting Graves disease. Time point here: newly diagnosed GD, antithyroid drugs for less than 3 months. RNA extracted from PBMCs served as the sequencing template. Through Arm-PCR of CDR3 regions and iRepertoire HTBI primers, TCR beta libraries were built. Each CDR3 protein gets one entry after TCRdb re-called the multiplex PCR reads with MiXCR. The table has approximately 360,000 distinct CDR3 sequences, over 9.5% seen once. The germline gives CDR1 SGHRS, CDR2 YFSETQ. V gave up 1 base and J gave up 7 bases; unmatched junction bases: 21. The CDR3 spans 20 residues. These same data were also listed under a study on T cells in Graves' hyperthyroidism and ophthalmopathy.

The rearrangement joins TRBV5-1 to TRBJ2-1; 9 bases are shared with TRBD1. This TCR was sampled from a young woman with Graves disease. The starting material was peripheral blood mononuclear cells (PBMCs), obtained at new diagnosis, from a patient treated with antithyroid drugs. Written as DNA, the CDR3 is TGCGCCAGCAGCTTGTTAGCCCCGGGACAGGGAGCATCCTTAGGGAATGAGCAGTTCTTC. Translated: CASSLLAPGQGASLGNEQFF.